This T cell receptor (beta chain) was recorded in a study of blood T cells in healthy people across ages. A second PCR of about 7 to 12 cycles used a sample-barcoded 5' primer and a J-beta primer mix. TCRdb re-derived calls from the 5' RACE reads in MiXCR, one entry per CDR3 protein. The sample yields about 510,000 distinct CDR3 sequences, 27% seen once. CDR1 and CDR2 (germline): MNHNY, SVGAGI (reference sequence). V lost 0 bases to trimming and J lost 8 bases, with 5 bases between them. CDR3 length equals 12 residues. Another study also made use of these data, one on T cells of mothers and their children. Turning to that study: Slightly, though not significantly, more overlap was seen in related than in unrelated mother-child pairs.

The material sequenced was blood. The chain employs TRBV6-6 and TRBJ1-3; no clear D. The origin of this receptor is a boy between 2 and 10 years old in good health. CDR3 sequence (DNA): TGTGCCAGCAGTTACTCGTTTGACACCATATATTTT. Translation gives CASSYSFDTIYF.